This T cell receptor (beta chain) originates from a study of T-cell reconstitution after alpha-beta-depleted transplantation in children (dated by TCRdb to about 2016). Study-wide context: Using TCR repertoire profiling, the study followed T-cell immune reconstitution in a quantitative way in children after TCRalphabeta/CD19-depleted allogeneic hematopoietic cell transplantation.

CDR1 and CDR2 (DFQATT, SNEGSKA) derive from the germline V gene (reference sequence). From V the trimming removes 2 bases and from J it removes 3 bases, while the gene matches leave 7 bases of the junction unaccounted for. From cysteine to phenylalanine, the CDR3 is 16 amino acids long. Of the read, only the CDR3 DNA is kept; its 48 bases are in frame from base 1. This clonotype was recorded at least ten times. Its antigen is currently not known. The input lacks base qualities; no much larger clone sits a single base away. The receptor library was made with PCR. Instrument on record: Illumina HiSeq 2500. To normalize quantification of the TCRbeta repertoire, the TCR libraries were built with molecular barcoding that relied on unique molecular identifiers. TCRdb reprocessing: public reads trimmed at Q25 with fastp, clones called with MiXCR, in-frame beta chains kept. Every entry covers one CDR3 protein and lists the most common genes and DNA from its rows. The sample table holds about 610,000 distinct CDR3 sequences, of which over 9.5% were seen once. Of the sample, 4% to 5% falls within the top ten clones.

The receptor was derived from a human donor who donated a stem cell graft to a child with acute myeloid leukemia. The chain couples TRBV20-1 to TRBJ2-1; 10 central bases correspond to TRBD2. The sequencing used PBMCs from the stem cell graft donor, collected from the stem cell graft. The DNA sequence follows: TGCAGTGCTAGACTAGCGGGAGCGAAAGTCTACAATGAGCAGTTCTTC. It codes for CSARLAGAKVYNEQFF.